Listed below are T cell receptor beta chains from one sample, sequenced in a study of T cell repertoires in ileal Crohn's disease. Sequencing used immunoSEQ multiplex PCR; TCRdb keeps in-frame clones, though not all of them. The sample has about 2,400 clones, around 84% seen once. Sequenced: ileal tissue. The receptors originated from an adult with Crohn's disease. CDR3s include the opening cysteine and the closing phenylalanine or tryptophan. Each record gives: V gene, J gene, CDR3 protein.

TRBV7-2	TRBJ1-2	CASSQPGQGNYGYTF
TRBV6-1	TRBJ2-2	CASNGGRNTGELFF
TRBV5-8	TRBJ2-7	CASSGISSAGEQYF
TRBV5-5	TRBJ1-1	CASSFEQGVLADEAFF
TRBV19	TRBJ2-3	CASTGTGVGTDTQYF
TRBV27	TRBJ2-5	CASSFQRLGGETQYF
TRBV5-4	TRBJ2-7	CASSGGTSGEQYF
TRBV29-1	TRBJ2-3	CSASDRGHIDTQYF
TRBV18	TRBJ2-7	CASSPRRATDEQYF
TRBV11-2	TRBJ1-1	CASSLTENTEAFF
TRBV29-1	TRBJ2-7	CSVGFNSLEQYF
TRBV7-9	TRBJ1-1	CASSLAGATEAFF
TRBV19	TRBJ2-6	CASSRGQGEYSGANVLTF
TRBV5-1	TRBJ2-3	CASSTGTSGTDTQYF
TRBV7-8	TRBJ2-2	CASSLDAVGNTGELFF
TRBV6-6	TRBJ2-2	CASRKVGGNTGELFF
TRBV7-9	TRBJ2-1	CASSRRRYNEQFF
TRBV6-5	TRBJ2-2	CATTQGTNTGELFF
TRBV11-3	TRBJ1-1	CASRRWDNLNTEAFF
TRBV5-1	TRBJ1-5	CASSSDGQGNQPQHF
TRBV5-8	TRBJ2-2	CASSYWTANDNAGELFF
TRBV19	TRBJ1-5	CASSIMAGNQPQHF
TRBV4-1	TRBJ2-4	CASSQETSGILAKNIQYF
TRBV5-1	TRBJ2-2	CASSFAGDNTGELFF
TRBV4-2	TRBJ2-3	CASSQDKTTQVLTDTQYF
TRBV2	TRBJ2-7	CASSDHGRRYEQYF
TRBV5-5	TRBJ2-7	CAGSLTGSYEQYF